This TCR beta chain was retrieved from a study of cytomegalovirus exposure and HLA in healthy donors. Study conclusions and caveats: In all likelihood, a cluster of highly shared sequence variants was a sequencing artifact.

Germline V gene data show CDR1 as LGHNA and CDR2 as YSLEER. CDR3 size: 16 residues. The germline V and J ends were trimmed by 6 bases and 4 bases, with 16 bases remaining between them. The PCR contained 60 Vbeta and 13 Jbeta primers. This table comes from immunoSEQ multiplex PCR, and its TCRdb copy is limited to in-frame clones, with some not included. The sample carries 200,000 or so clones, roughly four fifths recorded once. About this clone: Its antigen is not identified.

The sequence came from a woman younger than 45 in good health and CMV-seropositive. The sample was PBMCs. V and J are TRBV4-3 and TRBJ2-6; the D gene is possibly TRBD2 (5 bases). The DNA of the CDR3 is TGCGCCAGCAGTCCGTACAGCGGTTCGGGGGCCAACGTCCTGACTTTC. This encodes CASSPYSGSGANVLTF.